The 9 T cell receptor beta chains below come from one sample, sequenced in a study of T cells in localized non-small cell lung cancer (dated by TCRdb to 2018 to 2021). The library was built by means of the immunoSEQ multiplex PCR assay. The immuneACCESS repertoire file appears here via TCRdb, limited to in-frame rearrangements. These files lack a portion of the clones; in checked studies, under half of the deficit traces to unresolved V genes, and the cause of the others is not known. The sample records about 26,000 clones, over 70% of which are singletons. The ten largest clones represent roughly 10% of the sample. The sequencing here drew on peripheral blood, taken before any cancer treatment. These receptors were obtained from a man between 40 and 69 years old with stage III squamous cell lung carcinoma.

The rearrangement uses TRBV28 and TRBJ1-4, with TRBD1 identical over 10 bases. The germline gives CDR1 MDHEN, CDR2 SYDVKM. The length of the CDR3 is 13 residues. With 8 bases clipped from V and 9 bases from J, the junction kept 6 bases outside the gene matches. The CDR3 sequence: CASGMGQGKKLFF. CDR3 nucleotides: TGTGCCAGCGGCATGGGACAGGGGAAAAAACTGTTTTTT. The complete variable domain, with remaining parts taken from reference TRBV28 and TRBJ1-4, reads DVKVTQSSRYLVKRTGEKVFLECVQDMDHENMFWYRQDPGLGLRLIYFSYDVKMKEKGDIPEGYSVSREKKERFSLILESASTNQTSMYLCASGMGQGKKLFFGSGTQLSVL.

The V gene is TRBV7-9, the J gene TRBJ1-1; D remains unclear. The CDR3 has 15 amino acids. Germline assignment: CDR1 SEHNR and CDR2 FQNEAQ (reference sequence). Trimming pared 4 bases from V and 1 base from J, leaving 13 bases between. The CDR3 spells CASSWRASGNTEAFF. The CDR3 bases are TGTGCCAGCAGCTGGAGGGCTTCGGGGAACACTGAAGCTTTCTTT. Full variable domain (missing parts from reference TRBV7-9 and TRBJ1-1): DTGVSQNPRHKITKRGQNVTFRCDPISEHNRLYWYRQTLGQGPEFLTYFQNEAQLEKSRLLSDRFSAERPKGSFSTLEIQRTEQGDSAMYLCASSWRASGNTEAFFGQGTRLTVV.

This clone was seen just once. V and J are TRBV10-3 and TRBJ1-1; 8 positions agree with TRBD1. The V gene end was trimmed by 11 bases and the J gene end by 0 bases; junction bases not matched to a gene: 14. The CDR3 sequence is 16 residues long. In germline, CDR1 is ENHRY, CDR2 SYGVKD. CDR3 DNA sequence: TGTGCCCTCTGGGAGGGACAGGAGAGGATGAACACTGAAGCTTTCTTT. This gives the protein CALWEGQERMNTEAFF.

J is TRBJ1-3 and V is TRBV9; D may be TRBD1 (5 bases). V was shortened by 6 bases and J by 2 bases, with 21 bases between the two germline ends. This CDR3 has 17 residues. CDR1 is SGDLS and CDR2 is YYNGEE in the germline V gene. This CDR3 reads CASNRAGKGKAGNTIYF. The CDR3 coding sequence is TGTGCCAGCAATCGGGCAGGGAAAGGGAAGGCTGGAAACACCATATATTTT.

The chain joins TRBV29-1 to TRBJ1-4; D perhaps matches TRBD1 (5 bases). The length of the CDR3 is 12 residues. Per germline, CDR1 SQVTM and CDR2 ANQGSEA. The V gene lost 5 bases and the J gene lost 3 bases, with 7 bases spanning the gap. Here the CDR3 DNA reads TGCAGCGTTCCGGGGGCTAATGAAAAACTGTTTTTT. Its translation: CSVPGANEKLFF.

There are a few counts of this clone. This chain uses TRBV19 with TRBJ2-3; a weak D match, TRBD1 (5 bases). V was trimmed by 5 bases and J by 3 bases, leaving 18 bases between them. Per germline, CDR1 LNHDA and CDR2 SQIVND (reference sequence). The CDR3 contains 16 residues. This CDR3 is CASSSRGARKTDTQYF. The DNA for the CDR3 is TGTGCCAGTAGTTCCCGTGGGGCGCGAAAGACAGATACGCAGTATTTT. The full variable domain, with the rest looked up from reference TRBV19 and TRBJ2-3, is DGGITQSPKYLFRKEGQNVTLSCEQNLNHDAMYWYRQDPGQGLRLIYYSQIVNDFQKGDIAEGYSVSREKKESFPLTVTSAQKNPTAFYLCASSSRGARKTDTQYFGPGTRLTVL.

This chain uses TRBV11-2 with TRBJ2-7; a possible D gene is TRBD2 (6 bases). The CDR3 is made up of 15 amino acids. The V end was cut by 0 bases, the J end by 0 bases, with 9 bases between. Germline V CDR1 and CDR2: SGHAT, FQNNGV. The CDR3 DNA follows: TGTGCCAGCAGCTTAGATGGAGGGAGCTCCTACGAGCAGTACGTC. As protein: CASSLDGGSSYEQYV.

V usage is TRBV5-8 and J usage is TRBJ2-5, with 8 positions matching TRBD1. V lost 2 bases and J lost 0; bases outside the gene matches: 9. The CDR3 contains 17 residues. CDR1 is SGHTS and CDR2 is YDEGEE in the germline V gene. In DNA, the CDR3 is TGTGCCAGCAGCTTAGTGACAGGGGTCCCGTACCAAGAGACCCAGTACTTC. Amino acids: CASSLVTGVPYQETQYF.

The chain uses TRBV19 and TRBJ1-5; weak D call: TRBD1 (5 bases). V gave up 4 bases and J gave up 7 bases, with 11 bases separating them. CDR3 length: 13 residues. The germline V gene has CDR1 LNHDA and CDR2 SQIVND (reference sequence). As DNA, the CDR3 is TGTGCCAGTAGTACGGAGGGGCGGCAGCCCCAGCATTTT. Residues: CASSTEGRQPQHF.